Given below is one T cell receptor (beta chain) in context. Its specificity is not known. The sample belongs to a study of early T cells in non-severe SARS-CoV-2 infection. The overall study: Whole-blood bulk RNA, unsorted, was sequenced, and chains were unpaired. Study findings and constraints: Private and CD4 specificities were missed by VDJdb matching, which favored anti-spike CD8 responses.

As part of library construction, unique molecular identifiers were attached to individual cDNA molecules. TCRdb fed the 5' RACE reads into MiXCR, producing one record per CDR3 protein. The repertoire holds approximately 120,000 distinct CDR3 sequences, with about 16% as singletons. Trimming left V 2 bases short and J 3 bases short, with 20 bases between. The CDR3 runs 18 residues. The germline gives CDR1 LGHDT, CDR2 YNNKEL (reference sequence). The chain joins TRBV3-1 to TRBJ1-3, with D maybe TRBD1 (6 bases). The sequenced sample consisted of whole blood. The TCR was taken from an adult who was a healthcare worker with PCR-confirmed SARS-CoV-2 infection or an uninfected control (not recorded which). CDR3 sequence: CASSQWISQGRGGNTIYF. The CDR3 DNA sequence: TGTGCCAGCAGCCAATGGATCTCACAGGGACGGGGTGGAAACACCATATATTTT.